Each of the 14 T cell receptor beta chains below was sequenced from the same sample in a study of blood T cell repertoires in COVID-19. Produced via immunoSEQ multiplex PCR; TCRdb's table is partial and in-frame only. The sample records around 250,000 clones, roughly 84% being singletons. Sequenced material: peripheral blood. The receptors here all came from a woman aged 40 to 50 who had recovered from COVID-19.

This clone was picked up a small number of times. The V call is TRBV7-9, the J call TRBJ1-4; D uncertain. The CDR3 has 14 residues. Germline assignment: CDR1 SEHNR and CDR2 FQNEAQ (reference sequence). The V gene lost 2 bases and the J gene lost 8 bases, with 12 bases spanning the gap. Written as DNA, the CDR3 is TGTGCCAGCAGCTTACGACAAGTTGGGGAAAAACTGTTTTTT. It codes for CASSLRQVGEKLFF. Combining the CDR3 with reference TRBV7-9 and TRBJ1-4 gives the whole variable domain DTGVSQNPRHKITKRGQNVTFRCDPISEHNRLYWYRQTLGQGPEFLTYFQNEAQLEKSRLLSDRFSAERPKGSFSTLEIQRTEQGDSAMYLCASSLRQVGEKLFFGSGTQLSVL.

This clone was picked up many times. This CDR3 reads CASSSGLATETQYF. CDR3 bases: TGTGCCAGCAGTTCAGGACTAGCGACGGAGACCCAGTACTTC. This sequence joins TRBV7-9 and TRBJ2-5; the match to TRBD2 covers 9 bases. V lost 6 bases, J lost 5 bases, and 7 bases stayed unmatched. The CDR3 consists of 14 residues. Germline V CDR1 and CDR2: SEHNR, FQNEAQ (reference sequence).

The chain couples TRBV7-8 to TRBJ1-1, with D unresolved. Germline V gene lookup returns CDR1 SGHVS and CDR2 FQNEAQ. V lost 5 bases to trimming and J lost 2 bases, with 18 bases between them. The CDR3 runs 16 residues. The CDR3 coding sequence is TGTGCCAGCAGCCCGCCTCGGAGGGCGTACAACACTGAAGCTTTCTTT. It translates to CASSPPRRAYNTEAFF.

The V call is TRBV5-8, the J call TRBJ1-2, with 8 bases matching TRBD1. CDR1 is SGHTS and CDR2 is YDEGEE in the germline V gene. The CDR3 runs 16 residues. The trim removed 2 bases at V and 4 bases at J, leaving 10 bases unmatched. The CDR3 here is CASSFPDRANTYGYTF. CDR3 DNA sequence: TGTGCCAGCAGCTTCCCGGACAGGGCAAATACCTATGGCTACACCTTC. The complete variable domain, with remaining parts taken from reference TRBV5-8 and TRBJ1-2, reads EAGVTQSPTHLIKTRGQQATLRCSPISGHTSVYWYQQALGLGLQFLLWYDEGEERNRGNFPPRFSGRQFPNYSSELNVNALELEDSALYLCASSFPDRANTYGYTFGSGTRLTVV.

The sample holds one count of this clone. The chain joins TRBV24-1 to TRBJ2-2, with D perhaps TRBD1 (6 bases). This CDR3 contains 12 residues. Trimming removed 9 bases at V and 3 bases at J, with 7 bases between. The germline gives CDR1 KGHDR, CDR2 SFDVKD. CDR3 in amino acids: CATGQYTGELFF. CDR3 DNA sequence: TGTGCCACCGGACAGTACACCGGGGAGCTGTTTTTT.

This chain links TRBV7-9 with TRBJ1-1; D might be TRBD1 (6 bases). V shed 5 bases and J shed 1 base, with 17 bases lying between them. The germline V gene has CDR1 SEHNR and CDR2 FQNEAQ (reference sequence). This CDR3 has 16 amino acids. The CDR3 loop is CASSLPYTTGNTEAFF. DNA of the CDR3: TGTGCCAGCAGCCTTCCCTATACGACAGGGAACACTGAAGCTTTCTTT.

The J gene is TRBJ2-2, the V gene TRBV24-1, with 10 positions matching TRBD2. The V gene end was trimmed by 4 bases and the J gene end by 7 bases; junction bases not matched to a gene: 5. Germline CDR1 and CDR2: KGHDR and SFDVKD. This CDR3 is 15 amino acids long. CDR3 in amino acids: CATSDASGGFGELFF. The CDR3 DNA is TGTGCCACCAGTGACGCTAGCGGGGGATTCGGGGAGCTGTTTTTT.

V is TRBV28 and J is TRBJ2-2; no clear D gene. Germline V gene data show CDR1 as MDHEN and CDR2 as SYDVKM. The CDR3 runs 13 residues. V was pared by 6 bases and J by 2 bases, with 7 bases between. CDR3 residues: CASSQANTGELFF. CDR3 sequence (DNA): TGTGCCAGCAGCCAAGCTAACACCGGGGAGCTGTTTTTT.

The chain joins TRBV30 to TRBJ1-1; D unclear. Germline V gene sequence: CDR1 GTSNPN, CDR2 SVGIG (reference sequence). The CDR3 is made up of 12 amino acids. The V end was cut by 0 bases, the J end by 4 bases, with 6 bases between. The CDR3 nucleotides are TGTGCCTGGAGTGTACAATTCACTGAAGCTTTCTTT. Translated, it gives CAWSVQFTEAFF.

This rearrangement joins TRBV14 to TRBJ1-6; D gene unclear. The V gene's germline CDR1 is SGHDN and CDR2 FVKESK. The CDR3 has 14 amino acids. Trimming took 0 bases from V and 12 from J, leaving 12 bases between them. In DNA, the CDR3 is TGTGCCAGCAGCCAAGACTGGGTAAGAGGACCCCTCCACTTT. Translating gives CASSQDWVRGPLHF.

In its sample, this clone was seen many times. The chain joins TRBV30 to TRBJ2-2, with 7 bases fitting TRBD1. The CDR3 sequence is 16 residues long. With V trimmed by 1 base and J by 3 bases, 8 bases remained unmatched. Germline V gene lookup returns CDR1 GTSNPN and CDR2 SVGIG (reference sequence). This CDR3 reads CAWSDLRGGDTGELFF. The CDR3 region has the DNA TGTGCCTGGAGTGACCTAAGAGGGGGCGACACCGGGGAGCTGTTTTTT. The entire variable domain, with the rest obtained from reference TRBV30 and TRBJ2-2, is as follows: SQTIHQWPATLVQPVGSPLSLECTVEGTSNPNLYWYRQAAGRGLQLLFYSVGIGQISSEVPQNLSASRPQDRQFILSSKKLLLSDSGFYLCAWSDLRGGDTGELFFGEGSRLTVL.

The chain joins TRBV4-1 to TRBJ2-5; 9 bases match TRBD2. The CDR3 is made up of 16 amino acids. V dropped 0 bases and J dropped 5; count of bases not matched to a gene: 7. The germline CDR1 and CDR2 sequences are MGHRA and YSYEKL. In nucleotides, the CDR3 is TGCGCCAGCAGCCAAGATCGGCGGGGGGGCCTCGAGACCCAGTACTTC. Amino acid sequence: CASSQDRRGGLETQYF.

The gene calls are TRBV5-1 and TRBJ2-3; 7 bases are shared with TRBD1. Trimming cost V 4 bases and J 2 bases; bases outside gene matches: 7. The germline CDR1 and CDR2 sequences are SGHRS and YFSETQ. CDR3 length equals 15 residues. The DNA of the CDR3 is TGCGCCAGCAGCGGTCCGGGACAGTTCACAGATACGCAGTATTTT. Protein sequence: CASSGPGQFTDTQYF.

The CDR3 region is CASSLMQGRAFF. The CDR3 DNA reads as TGCGCCAGCAGCCTAATGCAGGGTAGAGCTTTCTTT. The chain recombines TRBV4-1 with TRBJ1-1; the D gene is possibly TRBD1 (5 bases). CDR3 length equals 12 residues. Germline V gives CDR1 MGHRA, CDR2 YSYEKL. Trimming removed 4 bases at V and 10 bases at J, with 13 bases between.